This T cell receptor (beta chain) was identified in a study of cytomegalovirus exposure and HLA in healthy donors. General study findings and limits: In a later analysis, most CMV-associated TCR beta chains appeared HLA-restricted.

This clone was found once. Its antigen is as yet unknown. PCR amplification relied on 60 Vbeta primers (plus 13 Jbeta primers). In the original workflow: Later reanalysis found tens of millions of unique TCR beta chains, about 10 million of them shared. Generated by immunoSEQ multiplex PCR, the TCRdb table keeps only in-frame clones and is missing some. The D gene and trimming were derived from the DNA, and the V and J assignments and clone size from that table. The sample contains some 140,000 clones, roughly four fifths of which appear only once. The CDR3 spans 12 residues. The V gene lost 1 base and the J gene lost 15 bases, with 13 bases spanning the gap. Per the germline V gene, CDR1 is LNHNV and CDR2 is YYDKDF (reference sequence).

Sequenced sample: PBMCs. The chain employs TRBV15 and TRBJ2-1, with D maybe TRBD1 (5 bases). The clonotype comes from a woman in her thirties or forties in good health and CMV-seronegative. CDR3 amino acids: CATSRGPGHRFF. The CDR3 region has the DNA TGTGCCACCAGCAGAGGCCCTGGACACAGGTTCTTC.